This T cell receptor beta chain was obtained from a study of blood T cell repertoires in COVID-19. Per the authors' pipeline: Scientists estimated how many nucleated cells there were by amplifying reference gene primers. Using immunoSEQ multiplex PCR, the repertoire was profiled, and TCRdb retains in-frame clones only, with some absent. V and J calls and clone size are given by that table; D and trimming were obtained from the DNA. The table lists 250,000 to 350,000 clones, around 90% of them singletons. This CDR3 is 15 amino acids long. V lost 0 bases and J lost 7, with 15 bases in between. In germline, CDR1 is MNHEY, CDR2 SMNVEV (reference sequence).

The sequence came from a young woman with acute COVID-19. The chain joins TRBV27 to TRBJ1-2, with D unclear. Sequenced: PBMCs or T cells enriched from blood (not recorded which). CDR3 amino acids: CASSLSGLLAVGYTF. Here the CDR3 DNA reads TGTGCCAGCAGTTTATCGGGCCTCCTGGCTGTTGGCTACACCTTC.